These 19 T cell receptor beta chains share one sample of origin, sequenced in a study of OX40 agonist ivuxolimab in advanced cancers. Library prep was done by the immunoSEQ multiplex PCR assay. The table was pulled from immuneACCESS by TCRdb, which kept in-frame rearrangements only. Such tables lose some clones; where checked, under half of the loss comes from unresolved V genes, and the rest has no known cause. For this sample the table gives 50,000 or so clones, of which more than 70% were detected only once. Jointly, the top ten make up 2% to 3% of the sample. This specimen consisted of CD4+ or CD8+ T cells sorted from blood, obtained in a trial of the OX40 agonist ivuxolimab. The source of these receptors is an adult with an advanced solid tumor such as melanoma, head and neck, liver or kidney cancer.

This chain connects TRBV5-8 to TRBJ2-7; tentatively, D is TRBD2 (6 bases). The CDR3 has 16 amino acids. Per germline, CDR1 SGHTS and CDR2 YDEGEE. The V end was cut by 1 base, the J end by 0 bases, with 14 bases between. The CDR3: CASSLPPGVSSYEQYF. CDR3 DNA: TGTGCCAGCAGCTTGCCTCCGGGAGTTAGCTCCTACGAGCAGTACTTC.

This chain connects TRBV19 to TRBJ1-5; 8 bases fit TRBD1. V shed 8 bases, J shed 0 bases, and the junction held 3 bases outside the gene matches. The germline CDR1 and CDR2 sequences are LNHDA and SQIVND (reference sequence). This CDR3 has 14 residues. The CDR3 region is CASSGTGSNQPQHF. In nucleotides, the CDR3 is TGTGCCAGTTCGGGGACAGGTAGCAATCAGCCCCAGCATTTT.

This clone showed up just once. The genes are TRBV6-5 and TRBJ1-5; 11 bases match TRBD1. This CDR3 is 13 amino acids long. In germline, CDR1 is MNHEY, CDR2 SVGAGI. V gave up 7 bases and J gave up 6 bases; unmatched junction bases: 2. CDR3 bases: TGTGCCAGCAAGGACAGGGGGCTTCAGCCCCAGCATTTT. Amino acids: CASKDRGLQPQHF.

The chain carries TRBV10-1 and TRBJ1-5; 10 bases agree with TRBD1. Germline lookup yields CDR1 WNHNN and CDR2 SYGVQD (reference sequence). There are 17 residues in the CDR3. Unmatched junction bases numbered 8, after V lost 6 bases and J lost 0 bases. The CDR3 sequence: CASREAGTGVSNQPQHF. The CDR3 DNA is TGCGCCAGCAGAGAGGCCGGGACAGGGGTTAGCAATCAGCCCCAGCATTTT.

In this sample, this clone turned up a few times. The genes are TRBV7-6 and TRBJ1-4, with 9 bases matching TRBD1. The V and J ends lost 0 bases and 9 bases, in that order; junction bases with no gene match: 8. CDR1 and CDR2 (germline): SGHVS, FNYEAQ. CDR3 length equals 16 residues. In DNA form, the CDR3 reads TGTGCCAGCAGCTTAGCAGGACAGGGGTTGGGAAAAAAACTGTTTTTT. Translating it yields CASSLAGQGLGKKLFF.

The chain recombines TRBV27 with TRBJ2-7; 9 positions agree with TRBD1. The germline V gene has CDR1 MNHEY and CDR2 SMNVEV (reference sequence). J lost 5 bases, V lost 8 bases, and 13 bases had no gene match. The CDR3 spans 15 residues. CDR3 amino acids: CASSLADRGFHEQYF. As DNA, the CDR3 is TGTGCCAGCTCGCTGGCGGACAGGGGATTCCACGAGCAGTACTTC.

The chain has TRBV19 and TRBJ1-2, with 7 bases aligning to TRBD1. V trimming: 7 bases; J trimming: 5 bases; junction bases outside the gene matches: 13. Germline CDR1 is LNHDA and CDR2 is SQIVND (reference sequence). The CDR3 runs to 15 residues. The CDR3 protein is CASTRTGEFRYGYTF. CDR3 DNA: TGTGCCAGTACACGCACAGGGGAATTTCGGTATGGCTACACCTTC.

The sample holds one count of this clone. Here the CDR3 DNA reads TGTGCCAGCAGCCGTGGACAGGGGGGAACCGGGGAGCTGTTTTTT. This gives the protein CASSRGQGGTGELFF. The V call is TRBV7-3, the J call TRBJ2-2; TRBD1 agrees at 10 bases. V gave up 5 bases and J gave up 5 bases; unmatched junction bases: 5. There are 15 residues in the CDR3. Looked up from germline, CDR1 is SGHTA and CDR2 is FQGTGA. Variable domain in full (rest from reference TRBV7-3 and TRBJ2-2): GAGVSQTPSNKVTEKGKYVELRCDPISGHTALYWYRQSLGQGPEFLIYFQGTGAADDSGLPNDRFFAVRPEGSVSTLKIQRTERGDSAVYLCASSRGQGGTGELFFGEGSRLTVL.

This clone has only one observation. This sequence joins TRBV6-5 and TRBJ1-2; 8 nucleotides match TRBD1. In germline, CDR1 is MNHEY, CDR2 SVGAGI. This CDR3 comprises 14 residues. The J segment lost 4 bases and the V segment lost 6 bases, leaving 7 bases of the junction unmatched. CDR3 coding DNA: TGTGCCAGCAGCCTGGGACAGGCATCCTATGGCTACACCTTC. It specifies CASSLGQASYGYTF.

About this clone: The sample contains more than one DNA sequence encoding this CDR3. The chain has TRBV7-2 and TRBJ2-2, with 9 bases that match TRBD1. The junction had 6 bases not matched to a gene; V was cut back by 5 bases and J by 8 bases. In germline, CDR1 is SGHTA, CDR2 FQGNSA. CDR3 length: 14 residues. CDR3 region: CASSRGQGDGELFF. CDR3 sequence (DNA): TGTGCCAGCAGCCGGGGACAGGGCGATGGGGAGCTGTTTTTT.

The chain combines TRBV11-3 with TRBJ1-6; the D is unclear. Germline values: CDR1 SGHNT, CDR2 YENEEA. The ends were cut back, 0 bases at V and 10 bases at J, with 4 bases in the middle. The length of the CDR3 is 12 residues. The CDR3 sequence: CASSLEGSPLHF. CDR3 sequence (DNA): TGTGCCAGCAGCTTAGAGGGGTCACCCCTCCACTTT.

This clone has only a few counts. The rearrangement uses TRBV5-5 and TRBJ1-6, with a possible D match to TRBD1 (6 bases). CDR1 is SGHKS and CDR2 is YYEKEE in the germline V gene (reference sequence). Trimming removed 6 bases from V and 7 bases from J, with 20 bases in between. There are 16 residues in the CDR3. The CDR3: CASTPVTQGWNSPLHF. The CDR3 nucleotides are TGTGCCAGCACCCCAGTCACCCAGGGGTGGAATTCACCCCTCCACTTT.

This clone was seen more than once but under ten times. The chain employs TRBV5-6 and TRBJ2-7, with 7 bases fitting TRBD1. Unmatched junction bases numbered 1, after V lost 4 bases and J lost 0 bases. The germline V gene encodes CDR1 SGHDT and CDR2 YYEEEE. The length of the CDR3 is 13 residues. This CDR3 is CASSGDSSYEQYF. The CDR3 DNA is TGTGCCAGCAGCGGGGACAGCTCCTACGAGCAGTACTTC.

This chain links TRBV2 with TRBJ1-1; weak D call: TRBD1 (6 bases). The CDR3 has 16 amino acids. V was trimmed by 6 bases and J by 3 bases, leaving 20 bases between them. Germline V CDR1 and CDR2: SNHLY, FYNNEI. CDR3 in DNA: TGTGCCAGCAGCTTGACAGGACCCAGGTGGGACACTGAAGCTTTCTTT. Encoded protein: CASSLTGPRWDTEAFF. Full variable domain (remainder filled in from reference TRBV2 and TRBJ1-1): EPEVTQTPSHQVTQMGQEVILRCVPISNHLYFYWYRQILGQKVEFLVSFYNNEISEKSEIFDDQFSVERPDGSNFTLKIRSTKLEDSAMYFCASSLTGPRWDTEAFFGQGTRLTVV.

The V gene is TRBV18, the J gene TRBJ1-1, with D possibly matching TRBD1 (5 bases). Germline V gene sequence: CDR1 KGHSH, CDR2 LQKENI. This CDR3 spans 15 amino acids. V lost 2 bases, J lost 2 bases, and 12 bases lay in between. CDR3 DNA sequence: TGTGCCAGCTCACCAAGATTTCAGGGTAACACTGAAGCTTTCTTT. Its translation is CASSPRFQGNTEAFF.

CDR3 in DNA: TGCGCCAGCAGCTTGAGGGCGGGGGCGAGCACAGATACGCAGTATTTT. This encodes CASSLRAGASTDTQYF. The chain has TRBV5-1 and TRBJ2-3, with D perhaps matching TRBD2 (7 bases). The V end was cut by 1 base, the J end by 0 bases, with 12 bases between. Germline assignment: CDR1 SGHRS and CDR2 YFSETQ. This CDR3 is built from 16 residues.

Details on this clone: A read error may account for a junction end that differs from germline. Distinct nucleotide sequences in the sample also encode this CDR3. The chain carries TRBV7-3 and TRBJ1-1; no reliable D call. The CDR3 extends over 14 amino acids. Germline values: CDR1 SGHTA, CDR2 FQGTGA. Written as DNA, the CDR3 is TGTGCCAGCGAACACGCGGGCCCTTCCACTGAGGCTTTCTTT. Its translation: CASEHAGPSTEAFF.

This chain connects TRBV28 to TRBJ1-1; no clear D gene. Germline CDR1 MDHEN, CDR2 SYDVKM. Trimming stripped 2 bases from V and 1 base from J, with 8 bases between. CDR3 size: 14 residues. The CDR3 DNA is TGTGCCAGCAGTTTACAGGAGCCGAACACTGAAGCTTTCTTT. Translation: CASSLQEPNTEAFF.

This sequence joins TRBV7-3 and TRBJ2-2; D not resolved. Germline CDR1 and CDR2: SGHTA and FQGTGA. The CDR3 consists of 15 residues. Trimming shortened V by 1 base and J by 1 base, and 7 bases separated the two germline ends. CDR3 DNA sequence: TGTGCCAGCAGCTTAATGGGCAGGAACACCGGGGAGCTGTTTTTT. Encoded protein: CASSLMGRNTGELFF.